This TCR beta chain was retrieved from a study of OX40 agonist ivuxolimab in advanced cancers. Background on the study: Dose-escalation patients' cancers were hepatocellular carcinoma, melanoma, renal cell or head and neck cancer. Findings and limits, study-wide: Blood T cells, both CD4+ and CD8+, expanded clonally by week 6 at 0.1 to 3.0 mg/kg. Averaged across samples, CD8+ T cells carried more expanded clones than CD4+ did.

Assay: immunoSEQ multiplex PCR; the TCRdb copy retains only in-frame clones and omits some. The table includes some 78,000 clones, 88% detected once. About this clone itself: Its specificity is unknown.

This receptor was obtained from an adult with an advanced solid tumor such as melanoma, head and neck, liver or kidney cancer. Here the sequenced sample was CD4+ or CD8+ T cells sorted from blood, taken in a trial of the OX40 agonist ivuxolimab.

The CDR3, as DNA: TGTGCCAGCTCCCCCCAAGGGGTTGATGAAAAACTGTTTTTT. Protein: CASSPQGVDEKLFF. The chain carries TRBV18 and TRBJ1-4; the D gene is possibly TRBD1 (5 bases). This CDR3 contains 14 residues. The germline gives CDR1 KGHSH, CDR2 LQKENI. V dropped 6 bases and J dropped 6 bases, with 14 bases sitting between them.